Listed below are T cell receptor beta chains from one sample, sequenced in a study of cytomegalovirus exposure and HLA in healthy donors. Profiled with immunoSEQ multiplex PCR; TCRdb holds only in-frame clones, not every one. This table has about 140,000 clones, roughly 80% appearing once. The source material was PBMCs. The source of these receptors is a female donor in good health and CMV-seronegative. Each CDR3 is given with its conserved first and last residue. D genes are given only for firm matches. A clone size is listed for some rows: how often the clone was seen (once, few, many), or a class if it is expanded.

D gene: TRBD2
J gene: TRBJ2-3
V gene: TRBV7-3
clone size: -
CDR3 DNA: TGTGCCAGCAGCTCCTTCGGGGGAGCGGGAGGCGCAGATACGCAGTATTTT
CDR3 protein: CASSSFGGAGGADTQYF

D gene: TRBD1
J gene: TRBJ1-1
V gene: TRBV11-2
clone size: -
CDR3 DNA: TGTGCCAGCAGCCATTTCCGGGACAGTGAAGCTTTCTTT
CDR3 protein: CASSHFRDSEAFF

D gene: TRBD1
J gene: TRBJ2-2
V gene: TRBV6-1
clone size: -
CDR3 DNA: TGTGCCAGCAGCAGACAGGGGACCGGGGAGCTGTTTTTT
CDR3 protein: CASSRQGTGELFF

D gene: -
J gene: TRBJ1-2
V gene: TRBV5-1
clone size: once
CDR3 DNA: TGCGCCAGCAGCTTCGATAGGGGGGGTGGCTACACCTTC
CDR3 protein: CASSFDRGGGYTF

D gene: TRBD1
J gene: TRBJ1-5
V gene: TRBV18
clone size: -
CDR3 DNA: TGTGCCAGCTCTCCGGGGGACAGGGAAGAACAGCCCCAGCATTTT
CDR3 protein: CASSPGDREEQPQHF

D gene: -
J gene: TRBJ1-4
V gene: TRBV14
clone size: -
CDR3 DNA: TGTGCCAGCAGCCAAGATGGGCTGATTGTCGAAAAACTGTTTTTT
CDR3 protein: CASSQDGLIVEKLFF

D gene: -
J gene: TRBJ2-7
V gene: TRBV29-1
clone size: -
CDR3 DNA: TGCAGCGTTGAACAGGGGGGATCCTACGAGCAGTACTTC
CDR3 protein: CSVEQGGSYEQYF

D gene: -
J gene: TRBJ1-2
V gene: TRBV7-8
clone size: -
CDR3 DNA: TGTGCCAGCAGCTTAGCGGACTCATATGGCTACACCTTC
CDR3 protein: CASSLADSYGYTF

D gene: -
J gene: TRBJ2-3
V gene: TRBV7-3
clone size: once
CDR3 DNA: TGTGCCAGCAGCTCCATGCCGGGTACGCAGTATTTT
CDR3 protein: CASSSMPGTQYF

D gene: TRBD1
J gene: TRBJ1-1
V gene: TRBV5-1
clone size: -
CDR3 DNA: TGCGCCAGCAGCTTGGTAAAAGGGGGGACAGGGGCGAACACTGAAGCTTTCTTT
CDR3 protein: CASSLVKGGTGANTEAFF

D gene: -
J gene: TRBJ1-1
V gene: TRBV7-2
clone size: -
CDR3 DNA: TGTGCCAGCAGCTTAATGCAGGGCATTTATGTTGAAGCTTTCTTT
CDR3 protein: CASSLMQGIYVEAFF

D gene: -
J gene: TRBJ1-1
V gene: TRBV23-1
clone size: -
CDR3 DNA: TGCGCCAGCAGTCACCAATCTGGGGCAGGTTCGAACACTGAAGCTTTCTTT
CDR3 protein: CASSHQSGAGSNTEAFF

D gene: -
J gene: TRBJ1-6
V gene: TRBV28
clone size: -
CDR3 DNA: TGTGCCAGCAGTACCCAGGGAATCAATTCACCCCTCCACTTT
CDR3 protein: CASSTQGINSPLHF

D gene: -
J gene: TRBJ1-1
V gene: TRBV4-1
clone size: -
CDR3 DNA: TGCGCCAGCAGCCAGCGGCAGGGGTCCCCCACTGAAGCTTTCTTT
CDR3 protein: CASSQRQGSPTEAFF

D gene: -
J gene: TRBJ1-4
V gene: TRBV5-5
clone size: -
CDR3 DNA: TGTGCCAGCAGCTTACGAGGGTTGACTAATGAAAAACTGTTTTTT
CDR3 protein: CASSLRGLTNEKLFF

D gene: TRBD1
J gene: TRBJ2-5
V gene: TRBV7-9
clone size: few
CDR3 DNA: TGTGCCAGCAGCTTTATCGTCGGGACAGAAAAAGAGACCCAGTACTTC
CDR3 protein: CASSFIVGTEKETQYF

D gene: -
J gene: TRBJ1-5
V gene: TRBV30
clone size: -
CDR3 DNA: TGTGCCTGGAGGGACCCGGGAGCCCATAGCAATCAGCCCCAGCATTTT
CDR3 protein: CAWRDPGAHSNQPQHF